The text below deals with one TCR beta chain. The donors belonged to the approximately 120-subject validation cohort, separate from the roughly 720-subject first cohort. Here immunoSEQ multiplex PCR was the method, and the copy in TCRdb shows in-frame clones only, minus some. The repertoire consists of about 130,000 clones, with 85% to 90% occurring once and the leading ten covering about 6.7%. This CDR3 has 15 residues. The V gene's germline CDR1 is SGHAT and CDR2 FQNNGV. Trimming shortened V by 2 bases and J by 7 bases, and 15 bases separated the two germline ends. This entry is derived from a study of cytomegalovirus exposure and HLA in healthy donors.

Sequencing was performed on PBMCs. The chain is built from TRBV11-2 and TRBJ2-1, with D possibly TRBD1 on 5 matching bases. The sequence came from a woman aged 25-40 years in good health and CMV-seropositive. CDR3 bases: TGTGCCAGCAGCTTACGTAGGGGTTTGGTTAATGAGCAGTTCTTC. This gives the protein CASSLRRGLVNEQFF.